This record looks at one T cell receptor beta chain sequence and its context. In the authors' workflow: Estimation of nucleated cell counts was performed using reference gene primer amplification. Sequencing was performed with immunoSEQ multiplex PCR; in TCRdb, only in-frame clones are kept and a portion is missing. The D gene and trimming were derived from the DNA, and the V and J assignments and clone size from that table. The sample consists of about 280,000 clones, approximately 81% of them appearing once. Participants had their cohort set by participant-reported clinical history. These data are taken from a study of blood T cell repertoires in COVID-19. Study as a whole: The United States, Italy and Spain were the sources of the acute and convalescent COVID-19 samples. Sample material is recorded as cDNA or gDNA derived from T cells, B-cell-depleted T cells, or PBMCs.

This clonotype was obtained from a woman in her forties or fifties who had recovered from COVID-19. The specimen sequenced was PBMCs or T cells enriched from blood (not recorded which).

The CDR3 DNA reads TGTGCCAGCTCACCTTACCGTACAGGGATTAACACCGGGGAGCTGTTTTTT. Residues: CASSPYRTGINTGELFF. This chain joins TRBV18 and TRBJ2-2; D perhaps matches TRBD1 (6 bases). The CDR3 has 17 amino acids. Trimming removed 3 bases at V and 2 bases at J, with 16 bases between. Germline V gene sequence: CDR1 KGHSH, CDR2 LQKENI.